This TCR beta chain emerged from a study of Ad26.COV2.S vaccination and SARS-CoV-2 variants. The assay was immunoSEQ multiplex PCR, and TCRdb's table has in-frame clones only and misses some. In the table there are tens of thousands of clones, 82% of which are singletons. Germline-derived CDR1 and CDR2 are LGHDT and YNNKEL (reference sequence). V trimming: 4 bases; J trimming: 3 bases; junction bases outside the gene matches: 12. The CDR3 consists of 17 residues. General study results and limits: Estimates derived from TCR breadth and depth analyses may have underestimated total T cell responses. Vaccine and placebo groups showed comparable non-spike TCR breadth.

A remark on this clone: The antigen is undetermined.

The input for sequencing was peripheral blood, taken after recovery from COVID-19. The chain uses TRBV3-1 (or the pseudogene TRBV3-2) and TRBJ2-3; TRBD2 matches 8 bases. The clonotype comes from a human donor who had recovered from COVID-19. CDR3 in amino acids: CASSRRGNGRATDTQYF. The CDR3 DNA follows: TGTGCCAGCAGCCGCCGAGGGAACGGGAGGGCGACAGATACGCAGTATTTT.